This T cell receptor (beta chain) derives from a study of identical twins. The study's findings and limits: Diverse VJ usage suggested most zero-insertion clonotypes were not invariant T cells.

Template switching, a step in the protocol, added a universal primer site, and cDNA carried unique molecular identifiers. Each CDR3 protein is one row after TCRdb ran MiXCR on the 5' RACE reads. The sample comprises hundreds of thousands of distinct CDR3 sequences, 5.5% to 7.5% of which are singletons, and around 1.7% rests with the top ten. This clonotype was counted a few times. The antigen is undetermined. The CDR3 loop spans 14 amino acids. The V and J genes are TRBV21-1 and TRBJ2-5; the table names TRBD2, a call not compared with the DNA. TRBV21-1 is recorded as a pseudogene. The receptor was isolated from a man aged 18 to 30 in good health. The sample comprised naive T cells sorted from blood. DNA for the CDR3: TGTGCCAACCCTCCGGGACTCCACCAAGAGACCCAGTACTTC. It codes for CANPPGLHQETQYF.